These 12 T cell receptor beta chains originate from one sample sequenced in a study of T cells in Graves' hyperthyroidism and ophthalmopathy. Researchers amplified the TCR beta CDR3 regions from RNA transcripts. The TCR CDR3 first-round RT-PCR relied on the HTBI primer set. From the multiplex PCR reads, TCRdb called clonotypes with MiXCR, one entry per CDR3 protein. The data contain 600,000 to 900,000 distinct CDR3 sequences, 15% to 20% of them singletons. Sequences were obtained from blood. The receptor source for this set is a man between 18 and 35 years old with Graves' hyperthyroidism.

The table lists this clonotype with a few counts. This chain connects TRBV24-1 to TRBJ2-3; 8 bases line up with TRBD1. V was clipped by 0 bases and J by 5 bases; unmatched bases: 0. Germline-derived CDR1 and CDR2 are KGHDR and SFDVKD. CDR3 length: 14 amino acids. Here the CDR3 DNA reads TGTGCCACCAGTGATTTGGACAGGGGAGATACGCAGTATTTT. Its translation: CATSDLDRGDTQYF.

This clonotype came up many times. The genes are TRBV2 and TRBJ2-3, with D perhaps matching TRBD1 (5 bases). Trimming left V 6 bases short and J 3 bases short, with 13 bases between. The CDR3 spans 14 residues. Germline V gene data show CDR1 as SNHLY and CDR2 as FYNNEI. CDR3 sequence reads: CASSRVSMTDTQYF. The DNA for the CDR3 is TGTGCCAGCAGCAGGGTTTCCATGACAGATACGCAGTATTTT. The full variable domain, in which reference TRBV2 and TRBJ2-3 provide the parts outside the CDR3, is EPEVTQTPSHQVTQMGQEVILRCVPISNHLYFYWYRQILGQKVEFLVSFYNNEISEKSEIFDDQFSVERPDGSNFTLKIRSTKLEDSAMYFCASSRVSMTDTQYFGPGTRLTVL.

This clonotype was observed at least ten times. The chain uses TRBV18 and TRBJ2-3; possibly TRBD1 or TRBD2 for D (5 bases each). The V end was cut by 10 bases, the J end by 2 bases, with 19 bases between. This CDR3 is built from 15 residues. Germline values: CDR1 KGHSH, CDR2 LQKENI. Here the CDR3 DNA reads TGTGCCACCTCCTCTACGGGACGGAACACAGATACGCAGTATTTT. It is translated as CATSSTGRNTDTQYF.

The chain has TRBV19 and TRBJ2-3; the D is unclear. The CDR3 is made up of 13 amino acids. Trimming took 1 base from V and 2 from J, leaving 4 bases between them. Germline CDR1 reads LNHDA; CDR2 reads SQIVND (reference sequence). CDR3 DNA sequence: TGTGCCAGTAGTATAGTGATCACAGATACGCAGTATTTT. Its translation: CASSIVITDTQYF.

This clonotype was seen repeatedly, ten times or more. The chain is built from TRBV7-9 and TRBJ2-3; D is ambiguous. V lost 5 bases to trimming and J lost 0 bases, with 9 bases between them. Per the germline V gene, CDR1 is SEHNR and CDR2 is FQNEAQ (reference sequence). The length of the CDR3 is 14 residues. The CDR3: CASSPSTSTDTQYF. The DNA of the CDR3 is TGTGCCAGCAGCCCGTCGACTAGCACAGATACGCAGTATTTT.

This chain connects TRBV10-3 to TRBJ2-2; D ambiguous. V lost 2 bases, J lost 4 bases, and 14 bases lay in between. CDR1 is ENHRY, CDR2 SYGVKD, per germline. This CDR3 region has 16 residues. The CDR3 nucleotides are TGTGCCATCAGTGAGGCGTCCCCAGTCCGCACCGGGGAGCTGTTTTTT. Amino acids: CAISEASPVRTGELFF.

The CDR3 sequence is CASSISGGSGEKLFF. For the CDR3, the DNA is TGTGCCAGCAGTATCTCGGGGGGCTCAGGGGAAAAACTGTTTTTT. The chain uses TRBV6-2 or TRBV6-3 and TRBJ1-4; a possible D gene is TRBD1 (6 bases). The germline V gene encodes CDR1 MNHEY and CDR2 SVGEGT. The CDR3 totals 15 residues. Trimming pared 5 bases from V and 8 bases from J, leaving 18 bases between.

The chain employs TRBV20-1 and TRBJ2-7; no clear D. The CDR3 loop spans 12 amino acids. CDR1 is DFQATT and CDR2 is SNEGSKA in the germline V gene (reference sequence). Trimming removed 6 bases at V and 0 bases at J, with 9 bases between. CDR3 nucleotide sequence: TGCAGTGCCCCGCGAAGCTCCTACGAGCAGTACTTC. This translates into CSAPRSSYEQYF.

The chain recombines TRBV7-9 with TRBJ2-7, with a possible D match to TRBD2 (5 bases). The CDR3 runs 15 residues. Germline loops: CDR1 SEHNR, CDR2 FQNEAQ (reference sequence). V lost 2 bases, J lost 2 bases, and 13 bases lay in between. The CDR3 DNA is TGTGCCAGCAGCTTAAGTGCGGGTGGTACCTACGAGCAGTACTTC. Residues: CASSLSAGGTYEQYF.

This clonotype was counted ten times or more. The chain has TRBV15 and TRBJ1-5; tentatively, D is TRBD1 (6 bases). V dropped 0 bases and J dropped 5 bases, with 11 bases sitting between them. Germline lookup yields CDR1 LNHNV and CDR2 YYDKDF (reference sequence). The CDR3 extends over 15 amino acids. The CDR3 loop reads CATSRDRGRDQPQHF. The CDR3 nucleotides read TGTGCCACCAGCAGAGATCGGGGGCGCGATCAGCCCCAGCATTTT.

This clonotype was detected many times. V gene TRBV18 combines with J gene TRBJ2-1, with 7 bases that match TRBD1. The CDR3 runs to 17 residues. Germline-derived CDR1 and CDR2 are KGHSH and LQKENI. With 2 bases clipped from V and 2 bases from J, the junction kept 9 bases outside the gene matches. The CDR3 DNA follows: TGTGCCAGCTCACCAGCGGCAGGGGGATTAGCCTACAATGAGCAGTTCTTC. This encodes CASSPAAGGLAYNEQFF.

This clonotype was counted only a few times. The junction departs from the called germline gene at one end, perhaps through a read error. The V gene is TRBV28, the J gene TRBJ2-5, with D perhaps TRBD1 (5 bases). This CDR3 region has 14 residues. CDR1 and CDR2 (germline): MDHEN, SYDVKM. CDR3 region: CASTRRGTQGTQYF. Written as DNA, the CDR3 is TGTGCCAGCACCCGAAGGGGTACACAAGGGACCCAGTACTTC.